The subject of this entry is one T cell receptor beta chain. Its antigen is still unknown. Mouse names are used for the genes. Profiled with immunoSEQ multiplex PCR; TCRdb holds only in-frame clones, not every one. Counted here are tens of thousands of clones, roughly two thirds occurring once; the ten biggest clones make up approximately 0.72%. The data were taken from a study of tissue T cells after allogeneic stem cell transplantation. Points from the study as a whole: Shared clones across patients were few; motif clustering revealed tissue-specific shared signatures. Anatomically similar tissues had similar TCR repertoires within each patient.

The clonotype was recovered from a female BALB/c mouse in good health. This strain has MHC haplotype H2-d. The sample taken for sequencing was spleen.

This CDR3 reads CASSIEGGGPSAETLYF. The CDR3 DNA, read in part, is TGTGCCAGCAGTATAGAAGGAGGGGGGCCTAGTGCAGAAACGCTGTAT. The rearrangement uses TRBV19 and TRBJ2-3, with a possible D match to TRBD2 (7 bases). The observed sequence ends 1 residue before the CDR3 terminus, with the missing tail filled in from the germline J gene. CDR1 and CDR2 (germline): FNHDT, SITEND (reference sequence). CDR3 length equals 17 residues. Trimming stripped 0 bases from V and 0 bases from J, with 14 bases between. The whole variable domain, filled in from reference TRBV19 and TRBJ2-3, reads GGIITQTPKFLIGQEGQKLTLKCQQNFNHDTMYWYRQDSGKGLRLIYYSITENDLQKGDLSEGYDASREKKSSFSLTVTSAQKNEMAVFLCASSIEGGGPSAETLYFGSGTRLTVL.